The source of this T cell receptor beta chain is a study of PD-L1 blockade in urothelial cancer. Turning to the study itself: Blood drawn 3 weeks (second dose) and 6 weeks after treatment start was analyzed.

Anywhere from 1 to 8 samples came from each patient, spanning pretreatment and on-treatment. The ends lost 6 bases at V and 11 bases at J; junction bases unmatched: 10. The V gene's germline CDR1 is MNHEY and CDR2 SVGAGI. The CDR3 has 13 amino acids. Data came from immunoSEQ multiplex PCR; TCRdb stores just in-frame clones and leaves some out. The data hold some 79,000 clones, with roughly 80% observed a single time. The receptor's source is a man between 65 and 85 years old with urothelial cancer. Sequenced here: PBMCs, sampled around atezolizumab (anti-PD-L1) treatment. This rearrangement joins TRBV6-5 to TRBJ1-5, with 7 nucleotides matching TRBD1. For the CDR3, the DNA is TGTGCCAGCAGCGAAGACAGGGAAGGGTCCCAGCATTTT. Its protein product is CASSEDREGSQHF.